This TCR beta chain was sequenced in a study of chemoradiotherapy in HPV16-positive cancers. Turning to the study itself: Candidate HPV-specific clones and shared TCR motifs came from a couple of HPV16-positive patients.

Study findings and constraints: Non-HPV-specific T cells did not expand in tumors during treatment, whereas candidate HPV-specific clones and E7-related motifs did.

Profiling relied on immunoSEQ multiplex PCR, and the TCRdb table lists in-frame clones only, not all of them. The data show approximately 15,000 clones, 65% to 85% seen once. Trimming took 4 bases from V and 4 from J; bases not matched to a gene: 4. This CDR3 comprises 14 residues. Per germline, CDR1 ENHRY and CDR2 SYGVKD. Repeated repertoire sampling spanned the course of chemoradiotherapy. This clone was observed a few times. Its antigen remains unidentified. This sample was obtained from a patient who underwent chemoradiotherapy. This receptor was taken from a human donor with HPV-associated anogenital cancer. The chain has TRBV10-3 and TRBJ2-7, with 10 bases lining up with TRBD1. This CDR3 is CAISGGTGVYEQYF. In DNA form, the CDR3 reads TGTGCCATCAGTGGGGGGACAGGGGTATACGAGCAGTACTTC.